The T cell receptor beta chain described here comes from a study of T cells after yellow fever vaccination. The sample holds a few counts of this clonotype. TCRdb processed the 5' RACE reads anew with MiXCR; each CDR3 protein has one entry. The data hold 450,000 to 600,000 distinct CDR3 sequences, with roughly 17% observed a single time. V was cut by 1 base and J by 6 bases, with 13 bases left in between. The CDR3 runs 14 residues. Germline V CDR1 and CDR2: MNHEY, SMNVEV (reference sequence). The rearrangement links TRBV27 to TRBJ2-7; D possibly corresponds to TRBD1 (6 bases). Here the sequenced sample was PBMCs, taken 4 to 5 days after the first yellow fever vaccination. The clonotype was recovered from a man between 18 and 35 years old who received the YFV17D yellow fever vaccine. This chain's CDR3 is CASSLLTGTGEQYF. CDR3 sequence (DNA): TGTGCCAGCAGTTTATTAACAGGGACGGGCGAGCAGTACTTC.